The 8 T cell receptor beta chains listed next were all sequenced from one sample in a study of radiation and T cells in renal cell carcinoma (dated by TCRdb to 2019 to 2021). The protocol used for the library was the immunoSEQ multiplex PCR assay. As stored in TCRdb, this immuneACCESS dataset retains in-frame rearrangements with V and J assigned. A fraction of the clones does not appear; measured against another copy, unresolved V genes explain less than half of the discrepancy, and the remainder lacks a known reason. The sample table lists about 170,000 clones, around 90% of them with a count of one. The top ten hold roughly 12% of the sample. What this sample's time point label stands for: blood 4 weeks post-SBRT, at nephrectomy. The sample's treatment or condition, from its label and the paper: 15 Gy SBRT to primary tumor, nephrectomy 4 weeks later. The input for sequencing was blood, taken from a patient whose treatment included radiotherapy and nephrectomy. The receptors were sampled from a woman aged 50 to 65 with renal cell carcinoma.

J is TRBJ1-1 and V is TRBV5-1; no definite D call. Germline CDR1 and CDR2: SGHRS and YFSETQ. V gave up 4 bases and J gave up 0 bases, with 7 bases separating them. This CDR3 spans 13 amino acids. The CDR3: CASSRDLNTEAFF. In DNA, the CDR3 is TGCGCCAGCAGCCGTGACTTGAACACTGAAGCTTTCTTT.

This sequence joins TRBV29-1 and TRBJ1-1; perhaps TRBD1 as D (6 bases). Germline V gene data show CDR1 as SQVTM and CDR2 as ANQGSEA. CDR3 size: 14 residues. Trimming shortened V by 6 bases and J by 0 bases, and 14 bases separated the two germline ends. CDR3 sequence: CSVHKGGMNTEAFF. CDR3 nucleotide sequence: TGCAGCGTCCACAAGGGGGGTATGAACACTGAAGCTTTCTTT.

This rearrangement joins TRBV7-9 to TRBJ2-3, with TRBD2 matching 14 bases. The CDR3 covers 17 residues. Germline CDR1 SEHNR, CDR2 FQNEAQ (reference sequence). V lost 6 bases and J lost 2; bases outside the gene matches: 7. For the CDR3, the DNA is TGTGCCAGCAGTTACGGACTAGCGGGGGGCTTCACAGATACGCAGTATTTT. This codes for CASSYGLAGGFTDTQYF.

J is TRBJ1-6 and V is TRBV5-1, with D unclear. In germline, CDR1 is SGHRS, CDR2 YFSETQ. V was trimmed by 4 bases and J by 7 bases, leaving 12 bases between them. This CDR3 is built from 14 residues. The CDR3 is CASSDGRGNSPLHF. The CDR3 DNA reads as TGCGCCAGCAGCGACGGACGAGGGAATTCACCCCTCCACTTT.

This clone has a handful of counts. This chain joins TRBV29-1 and TRBJ2-3, with a tentative D call TRBD2 (6 bases). The CDR3 covers 15 residues. The V and J ends lost 4 bases and 4 bases respectively, with 18 bases between them. The V gene's germline CDR1 is SQVTM and CDR2 ANQGSEA. The CDR3 bases are TGCAGCGTTGCCCTCGCCGGGAGCGGCGCAGATACGCAGTATTTT. It encodes CSVALAGSGADTQYF.

The genes are TRBV6-1 and TRBJ2-2; no clear D. This CDR3 spans 14 amino acids. CDR1 is MNHNS, CDR2 SASEGT, per germline. V was shortened by 1 base and J by 1 base, with 4 bases between the two germline ends. This CDR3 is CASSEDLNTGELFF. For the CDR3, the DNA is TGTGCCAGCAGTGAAGATCTGAACACCGGGGAGCTGTTTTTT.

The rearrangement joins TRBV7-8 to TRBJ2-4, with no clear D. The V gene's germline CDR1 is SGHVS and CDR2 FQNEAQ. The CDR3 has 13 residues. The ends were cut back, 2 bases at V and 6 bases at J, with 8 bases in the middle. The DNA for the CDR3 is TGTGCCAGCAGCTTAACAGAGATAAACATTCAGTACTTC. Residues: CASSLTEINIQYF.

The gene calls are TRBV20-1 and TRBJ1-2; no definite D call. Trimming cost V 2 bases and J 8 bases, with 9 bases left between them. Germline lookup yields CDR1 DFQATT and CDR2 SNEGSKA (reference sequence). The CDR3 spans 11 residues. In DNA, the CDR3 is TGCAGTGCTAGATCGAACTTAGGCTACACCTTC. It encodes CSARSNLGYTF.